Sequencing of this TCR beta chain was carried out in a study of cytomegalovirus exposure and HLA in healthy donors. The ends were cut back, 0 bases at V and 6 bases at J, with 13 bases in the middle. CDR1 and CDR2 from the germline V gene are MGHRA and YSYEKL. The CDR3 spans 15 residues. A multiplex PCR was run with 60 Vbeta primers and 13 Jbeta primers. Assay: immunoSEQ multiplex PCR; the TCRdb copy retains only in-frame clones and omits some. Of 160,000 or so clones listed, around 80% are singletons. This clone appeared once. V gene TRBV4-1 combines with J gene TRBJ2-3, with a weak D call TRBD2 (6 bases). The source is a male donor in good health and CMV-seronegative. Input material: PBMCs. This CDR3 is CASSQDGSNADTQYF. CDR3 nucleotide sequence: TGCGCCAGCAGCCAAGACGGGAGTAACGCCGATACGCAGTATTTT.